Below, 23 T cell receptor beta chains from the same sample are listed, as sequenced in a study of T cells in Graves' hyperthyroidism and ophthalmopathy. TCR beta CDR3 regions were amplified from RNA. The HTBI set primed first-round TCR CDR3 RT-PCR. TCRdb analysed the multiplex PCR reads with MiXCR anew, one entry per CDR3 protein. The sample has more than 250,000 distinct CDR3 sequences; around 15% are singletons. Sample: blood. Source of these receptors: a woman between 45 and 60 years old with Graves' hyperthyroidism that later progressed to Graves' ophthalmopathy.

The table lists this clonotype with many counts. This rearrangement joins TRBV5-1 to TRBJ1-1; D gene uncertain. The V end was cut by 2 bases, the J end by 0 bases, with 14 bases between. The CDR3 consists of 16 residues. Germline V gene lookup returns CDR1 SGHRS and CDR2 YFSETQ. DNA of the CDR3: TGCGCCAGCAGCTTAGGGTGGACGGCCATGAACACTGAAGCTTTCTTT. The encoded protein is CASSLGWTAMNTEAFF. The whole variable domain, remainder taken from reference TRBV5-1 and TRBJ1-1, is KAGVTQTPRYLIKTRGQQVTLSCSPISGHRSVSWYQQTPGQGLQFLFEYFSETQRNKGNFPGRFSGRQFSNSRSEMNVSTLELGDSALYLCASSLGWTAMNTEAFFGQGTRLTVV.

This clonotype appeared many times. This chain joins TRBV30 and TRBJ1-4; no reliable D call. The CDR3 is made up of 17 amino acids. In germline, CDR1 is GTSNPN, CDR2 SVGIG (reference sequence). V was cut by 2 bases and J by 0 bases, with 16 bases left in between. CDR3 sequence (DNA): TGTGCCTGGAGTAGTGGAAGGAACCCTTCAACTAATGAAAAACTGTTTTTT. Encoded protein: CAWSSGRNPSTNEKLFF. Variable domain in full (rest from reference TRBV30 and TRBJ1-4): SQTIHQWPATLVQPVGSPLSLECTVEGTSNPNLYWYRQAAGRGLQLLFYSVGIGQISSEVPQNLSASRPQDRQFILSSKKLLLSDSGFYLCAWSSGRNPSTNEKLFFGSGTQLSVL.

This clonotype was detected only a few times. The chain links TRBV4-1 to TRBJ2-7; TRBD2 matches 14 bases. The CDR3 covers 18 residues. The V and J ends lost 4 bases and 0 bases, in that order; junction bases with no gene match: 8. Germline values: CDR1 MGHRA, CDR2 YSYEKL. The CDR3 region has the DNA TGCGCCAGCAGCCTTCGGACTAGCGGGAGGACGAGCTCCTACGAGCAGTACTTC. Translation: CASSLRTSGRTSSYEQYF.

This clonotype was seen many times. CDR3 sequence (DNA): TGCGCCAGCAGCTTGAGGGACACCGATTTGGATGGCTACACCTTC. The encoded protein is CASSLRDTDLDGYTF. The chain joins TRBV5-1 to TRBJ1-2; a weak D match, TRBD1 (6 bases). Germline V gene lookup returns CDR1 SGHRS and CDR2 YFSETQ. V lost 1 base and J 6 bases, leaving 16 bases between the germline ends. This CDR3 region has 15 residues.

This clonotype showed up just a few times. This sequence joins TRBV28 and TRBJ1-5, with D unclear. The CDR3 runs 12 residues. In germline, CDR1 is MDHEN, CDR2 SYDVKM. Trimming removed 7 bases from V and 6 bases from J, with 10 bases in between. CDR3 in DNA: TGTGCCAGCACCACTCTGGGTCAGCCCCAGCATTTT. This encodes CASTTLGQPQHF. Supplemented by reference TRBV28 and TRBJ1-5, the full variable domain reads DVKVTQSSRYLVKRTGEKVFLECVQDMDHENMFWYRQDPGLGLRLIYFSYDVKMKEKGDIPEGYSVSREKKERFSLILESASTNQTSMYLCASTTLGQPQHFGDGTRLSIL.

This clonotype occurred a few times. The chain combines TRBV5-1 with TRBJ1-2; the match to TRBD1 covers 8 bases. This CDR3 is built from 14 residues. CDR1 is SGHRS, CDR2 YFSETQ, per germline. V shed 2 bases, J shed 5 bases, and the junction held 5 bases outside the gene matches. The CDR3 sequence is CASSFRTGRYGYTF. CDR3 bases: TGCGCCAGCAGCTTCCGGACAGGGCGATATGGCTACACCTTC. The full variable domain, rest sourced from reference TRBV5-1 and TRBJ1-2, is KAGVTQTPRYLIKTRGQQVTLSCSPISGHRSVSWYQQTPGQGLQFLFEYFSETQRNKGNFPGRFSGRQFSNSRSEMNVSTLELGDSALYLCASSFRTGRYGYTFGSGTRLTVV.

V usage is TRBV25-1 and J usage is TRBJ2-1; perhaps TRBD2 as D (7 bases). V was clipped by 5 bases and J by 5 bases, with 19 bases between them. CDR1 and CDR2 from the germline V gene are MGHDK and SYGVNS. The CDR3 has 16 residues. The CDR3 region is CASSTTGTGGNNEQFF. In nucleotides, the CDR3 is TGTGCCAGCAGTACCACCGGGACGGGGGGCAACAATGAGCAGTTCTTC.

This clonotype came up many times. CDR3 sequence (DNA): TGCGCCAGCAGTGCCAGTACGAACACTGAAGCTTTCTTT. It is translated as CASSASTNTEAFF. The chain joins TRBV10-1 to TRBJ1-1, with D unresolved. V lost 4 bases, J lost 1 base, and 7 bases lay in between. Per the germline V gene, CDR1 is WNHNN and CDR2 is SYGVQD (reference sequence). CDR3 size: 13 residues.

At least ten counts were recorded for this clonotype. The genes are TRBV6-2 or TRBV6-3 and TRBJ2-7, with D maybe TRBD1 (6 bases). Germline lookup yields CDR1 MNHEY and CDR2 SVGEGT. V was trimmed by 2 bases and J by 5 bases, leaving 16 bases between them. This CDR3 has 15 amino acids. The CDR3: CASSYTPNDRNEQYF. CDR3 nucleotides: TGTGCCAGCAGTTACACTCCGAACGACAGGAACGAGCAGTACTTC.

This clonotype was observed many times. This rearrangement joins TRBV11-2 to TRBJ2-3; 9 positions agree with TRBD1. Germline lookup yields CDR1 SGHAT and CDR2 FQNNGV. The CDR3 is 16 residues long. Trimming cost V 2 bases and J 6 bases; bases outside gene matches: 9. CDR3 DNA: TGTGCCAGCAGCTTAAATACAGGGGGCTTGTTGGATACGCAGTATTTT. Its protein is CASSLNTGGLLDTQYF.

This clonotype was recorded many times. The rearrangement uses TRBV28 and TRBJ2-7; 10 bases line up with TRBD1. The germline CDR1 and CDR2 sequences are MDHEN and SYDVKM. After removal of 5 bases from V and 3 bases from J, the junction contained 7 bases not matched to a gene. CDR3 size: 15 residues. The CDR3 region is CASSPVGDRGYEQYF. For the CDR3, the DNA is TGTGCCAGCAGTCCCGTGGGGGACAGGGGCTACGAGCAGTACTTC.

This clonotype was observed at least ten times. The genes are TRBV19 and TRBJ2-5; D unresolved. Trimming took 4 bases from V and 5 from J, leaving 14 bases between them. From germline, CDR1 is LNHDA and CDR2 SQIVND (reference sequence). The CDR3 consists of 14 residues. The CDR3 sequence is CASSTRVSAETQYF. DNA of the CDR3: TGTGCCAGTAGTACTCGGGTGTCAGCTGAGACCCAGTACTTC. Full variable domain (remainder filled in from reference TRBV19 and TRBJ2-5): DGGITQSPKYLFRKEGQNVTLSCEQNLNHDAMYWYRQDPGQGLRLIYYSQIVNDFQKGDIAEGYSVSREKKESFPLTVTSAQKNPTAFYLCASSTRVSAETQYFGPGTRLLVL.

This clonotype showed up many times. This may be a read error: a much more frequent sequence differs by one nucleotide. This chain's CDR3 is CASSLGQPSDTQYF. For the CDR3, the DNA is TGCGCCAGCAGCCTTGGCCAGCCTTCAGATACGCAGTATTTT. The chain recombines TRBV5-1 with TRBJ2-3; unclear D gene. V lost 4 bases and J lost 4, with 13 bases in between. This CDR3 comprises 14 residues. CDR1 SGHRS and CDR2 YFSETQ come from the germline V gene.

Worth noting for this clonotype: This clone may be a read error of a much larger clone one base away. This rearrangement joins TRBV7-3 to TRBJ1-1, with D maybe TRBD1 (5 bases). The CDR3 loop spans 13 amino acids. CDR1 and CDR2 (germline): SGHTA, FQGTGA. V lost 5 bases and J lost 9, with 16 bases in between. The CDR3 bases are TGTGCCAGCAGCCCAAGGAGTGGGACTAAAGCTTTCTTT. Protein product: CASSPRSGTKAFF.

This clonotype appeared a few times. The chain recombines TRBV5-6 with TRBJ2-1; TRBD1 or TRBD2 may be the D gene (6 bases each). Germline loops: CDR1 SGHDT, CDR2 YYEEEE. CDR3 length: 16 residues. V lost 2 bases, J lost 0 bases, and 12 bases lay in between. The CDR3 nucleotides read TGTGCCAGCAGCTTAAAGGGGGGAAGCTCCTACAATGAGCAGTTCTTC. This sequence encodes CASSLKGGSSYNEQFF.

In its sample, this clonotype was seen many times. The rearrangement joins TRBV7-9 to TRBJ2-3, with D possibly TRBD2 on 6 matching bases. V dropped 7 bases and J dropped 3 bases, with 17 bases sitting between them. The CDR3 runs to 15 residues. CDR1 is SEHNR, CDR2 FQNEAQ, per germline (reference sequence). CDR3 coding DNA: TGTGCCAGCATGCAACGGAGCGGGTCGACAGATACGCAGTATTTT. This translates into CASMQRSGSTDTQYF.

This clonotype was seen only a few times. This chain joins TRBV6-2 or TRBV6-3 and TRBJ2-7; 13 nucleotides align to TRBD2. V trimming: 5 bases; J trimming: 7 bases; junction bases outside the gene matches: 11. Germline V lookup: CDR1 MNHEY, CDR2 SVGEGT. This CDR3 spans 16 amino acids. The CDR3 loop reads CASSPGTSGALGEQYF. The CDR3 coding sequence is TGTGCCAGCAGTCCCGGGACTAGCGGGGCCTTGGGGGAGCAGTACTTC.

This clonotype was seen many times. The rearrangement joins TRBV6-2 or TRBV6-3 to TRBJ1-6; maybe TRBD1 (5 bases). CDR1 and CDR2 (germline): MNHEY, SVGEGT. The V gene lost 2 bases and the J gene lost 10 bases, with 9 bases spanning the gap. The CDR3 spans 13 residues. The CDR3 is CASSYREGSPLHF. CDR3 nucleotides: TGTGCCAGCAGTTACAGGGAGGGGTCACCCCTCCACTTT.

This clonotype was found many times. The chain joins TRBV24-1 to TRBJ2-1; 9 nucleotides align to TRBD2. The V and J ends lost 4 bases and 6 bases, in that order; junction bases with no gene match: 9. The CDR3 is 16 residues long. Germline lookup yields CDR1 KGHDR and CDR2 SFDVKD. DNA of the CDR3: TGTGCCACCAGTGACTCCTCCGGCGGGAGGGTCAATGAGCAGTTCTTC. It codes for CATSDSSGGRVNEQFF.

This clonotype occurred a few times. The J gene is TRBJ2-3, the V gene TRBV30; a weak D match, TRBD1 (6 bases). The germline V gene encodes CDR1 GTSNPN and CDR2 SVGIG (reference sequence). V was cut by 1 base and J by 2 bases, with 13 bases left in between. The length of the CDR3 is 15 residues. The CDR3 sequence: CAWSDSGHITDTQYF. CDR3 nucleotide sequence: TGTGCCTGGAGTGACTCGGGACATATCACAGATACGCAGTATTTT.

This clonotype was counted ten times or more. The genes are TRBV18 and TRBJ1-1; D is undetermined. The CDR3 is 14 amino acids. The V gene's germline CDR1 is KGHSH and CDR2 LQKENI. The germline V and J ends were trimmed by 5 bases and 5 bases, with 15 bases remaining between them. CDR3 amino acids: CASSKGLLETEAFF. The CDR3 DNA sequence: TGTGCCAGCTCAAAGGGTTTACTAGAGACTGAAGCTTTCTTT.

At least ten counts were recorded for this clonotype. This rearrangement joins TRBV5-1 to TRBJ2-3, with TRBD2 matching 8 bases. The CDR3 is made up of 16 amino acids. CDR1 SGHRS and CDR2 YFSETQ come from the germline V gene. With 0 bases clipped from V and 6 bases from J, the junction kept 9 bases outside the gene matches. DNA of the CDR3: TGCGCCAGCAGCTTGGATCCAGCGGGAGTGGCCGATACGCAGTATTTT. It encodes CASSLDPAGVADTQYF.

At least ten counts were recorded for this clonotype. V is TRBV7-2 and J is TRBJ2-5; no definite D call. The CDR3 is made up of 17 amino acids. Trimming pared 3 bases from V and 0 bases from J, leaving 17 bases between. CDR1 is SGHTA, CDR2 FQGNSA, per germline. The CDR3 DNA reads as TGTGCCAGCAGCTTTGGTGGATGGGGATCGAACCAAGAGACCCAGTACTTC. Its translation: CASSFGGWGSNQETQYF. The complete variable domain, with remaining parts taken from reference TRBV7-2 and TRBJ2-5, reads GAGVSQSPSNKVTEKGKDVELRCDPISGHTALYWYRQSLGQGLEFLIYFQGNSAPDKSGLPSDRFSAERTGGSVSTLTIQRTQQEDSAVYLCASSFGGWGSNQETQYFGPGTRLLVL.